This entry lists 2 T cell receptor beta chains sequenced from one sample in a study of shared clonotypes between healthy human individuals (dated by TCRdb to about 2020). The library came from the immunoSEQ multiplex PCR assay. This is the immuneACCESS table as TCRdb keeps it, with only in-frame sequences that have V and J called. A part of the clones is gone; compared with another copy, unresolved V genes explain less than half, and the rest is unexplained. The sample includes 550,000 to 800,000 clones, with 74% observed a single time. The top ten clones comprise 1.5% to 2% of the sample. Specimen: memory CD4+ T cells sorted from blood. The label giving this sample's cell subset or site can be read as: CD45RA-negative fraction. The receptors come from a woman aged 30 to 39 in good health.

The chain uses TRBV7-2 and TRBJ2-4; no reliable D call. CDR1 and CDR2 from the germline V gene are SGHTA and FQGNSA. V was trimmed by 2 bases and J by 0 bases, leaving 5 bases between them. The CDR3 has 14 residues. The DNA for the CDR3 is TGTGCCAGCAGCTTATGGGAAGCCAAAAACATTCAGTACTTC. It translates to CASSLWEAKNIQYF.

The chain is built from TRBV7-8 and TRBJ2-7; D is undetermined. Trimming stripped 5 bases from V and 6 bases from J, with 17 bases between. Germline assignment: CDR1 SGHVS and CDR2 FQNEAQ. The CDR3 runs 14 residues. The CDR3 nucleotides read TGTGCCAGCAGCCCTGCCCTTGGAGTAGGCGAGCAGTACTTC. It is translated as CASSPALGVGEQYF.